One sample yielded the 27 T cell receptor beta chains listed below, sequenced in a study of cytomegalovirus exposure and HLA in healthy donors. PCR amplification relied on 60 Vbeta primers (plus 13 Jbeta primers). TCRdb's table, derived via immunoSEQ multiplex PCR, lists solely in-frame clones and lacks some. This sample has 90,000 to 120,000 clones, with 81% found just once. Sample: PBMCs. The receptor set was obtained from a man aged 25 to 40 in good health and CMV-seronegative.

This rearrangement joins TRBV7-2 to TRBJ2-1; D is unclear. Between the trimmed V and J ends, which lost 5 bases and 10 bases, there was a span of 12 bases. The CDR3 contains 12 residues. Germline V gene sequence: CDR1 SGHTA, CDR2 FQGNSA. This CDR3 is CASSITTGEQFF. CDR3 in DNA: TGTGCCAGCAGCATTACTACTGGGGAGCAGTTCTTC.

This chain joins TRBV19 and TRBJ1-1; D possibly corresponds to TRBD1 (5 bases). The CDR3 contains 13 residues. Germline CDR1 LNHDA, CDR2 SQIVND (reference sequence). Trimming left V 5 bases short and J 5 bases short, with 12 bases between. In DNA, the CDR3 is TGTGCCAGTAGTTATCCCGGGGGGACTGAAGCTTTCTTT. Amino acids: CASSYPGGTEAFF.

This chain joins TRBV10-1 and TRBJ2-7; D possibly corresponds to TRBD1 (7 bases). The CDR3 is 16 residues long. CDR1 WNHNN and CDR2 SYGVQD come from the germline V gene (reference sequence). With 3 bases removed from V and 3 bases from J, the gap between germline ends came to 18 bases. The CDR3 nucleotides read TGCGCCAGCAGTGAAGTATCCGGGGGACAGATCTACGAGCAGTACTTC. This gives the protein CASSEVSGGQIYEQYF.

The chain is built from TRBV5-1 and TRBJ1-4; tentatively, D is TRBD1 (6 bases). The CDR3 runs 14 residues. The V end lost 4 bases, the J end lost 12 bases, and 19 bases lay between the germline ends. Per germline, CDR1 SGHRS and CDR2 YFSETQ. The CDR3 nucleotides are TGCGCCAGCAGCGACCAGGGGCCTGGGGGCCAACTGTTTTTT. Its protein is CASSDQGPGGQLFF.

A few counts support this clone. The rearrangement uses TRBV6-6 and TRBJ2-1; 11 bases are shared with TRBD2. Germline V lookup: CDR1 MNHNY, CDR2 SVGAGI (reference sequence). The CDR3 spans 16 residues. J gave up 4 bases and V 0 bases, and 2 bases lay outside the gene matches. The CDR3 spells CASSYSGTSGYNEQFF. CDR3 DNA sequence: TGTGCCAGCAGTTACTCCGGGACTAGCGGATACAATGAGCAGTTCTTC.

In this sample, this clone turned up once. The V and J genes are TRBV9 and TRBJ2-6; 7 bases line up with TRBD2. The CDR3 has 15 amino acids. The V segment lost 6 bases and the J segment 4 bases; nucleotides outside the gene matches: 7. Germline CDR1 is SGDLS and CDR2 is YYNGEE. CDR3 nucleotide sequence: TGTGCCAGCACCCCCGGGGGGTCCGGGGCCAACGTCCTGACTTTC. Translation gives CASTPGGSGANVLTF.

V usage is TRBV6-6 and J usage is TRBJ2-1; the D gene is possibly TRBD2 (5 bases). Germline CDR1 reads MNHNY; CDR2 reads SVGAGI (reference sequence). V lost 5 bases to trimming and J lost 10 bases, with 18 bases between them. The CDR3 runs to 14 residues. DNA for the CDR3: TGTGCCAGCAGTACTCGGGGTAGAAGCAGCGAGCAGTTCTTC. Translating gives CASSTRGRSSEQFF.

The chain joins TRBV18 to TRBJ2-4; D uncertain. The CDR3 is 14 amino acids. Trimming removed 3 bases from V and 0 bases from J, with 6 bases in between. Germline V lookup: CDR1 KGHSH, CDR2 LQKENI. Here the CDR3 DNA reads TGTGCCAGCTCACCGGCAATAGCCAAAAACATTCAGTACTTC. Encoded protein: CASSPAIAKNIQYF. The variable domain in full, with the rest retrieved from reference TRBV18 and TRBJ2-4, is NAGVMQNPRHLVRRRGQEARLRCSPMKGHSHVYWYRQLPEEGLKFMVYLQKENIIDESGMPKERFSAEFPKEGPSILRIQQVVRGDSAAYFCASSPAIAKNIQYFGAGTRLSVL.

The chain recombines TRBV15 with TRBJ2-2, with 9 bases lining up with TRBD2. V dropped 1 base and J dropped 8; count of bases not matched to a gene: 2. The germline V gene has CDR1 LNHNV and CDR2 YYDKDF (reference sequence). This CDR3 spans 14 amino acids. CDR3 nucleotide sequence: TGTGCCACCAGCAGAGGAGGACTAGCGGGGGAGCTGTTTTTT. Amino acids: CATSRGGLAGELFF.

This clone was seen more than once but under ten times. V gene TRBV6-5 combines with J gene TRBJ1-4; 8 bases line up with TRBD1. Germline V CDR1 and CDR2: MNHEY, SVGAGI. The V and J ends lost 5 bases and 7 bases, in that order; junction bases with no gene match: 6. The CDR3 has 14 residues. The CDR3 spells CASSTTGEGEKLFF. In DNA, the CDR3 is TGTGCCAGCAGTACGACAGGGGAAGGTGAAAAACTGTTTTTT.

The V and J genes are TRBV15 and TRBJ1-1, with no clear D. The germline CDR1 and CDR2 sequences are LNHNV and YYDKDF (reference sequence). This CDR3 is built from 14 residues. Trimming cost V 1 base and J 6 bases, with 12 bases left between them. The CDR3 DNA sequence: TGTGCCACCAGCAGAGTTTCCGGTATGCCTGAAGCTTTCTTT. Translating gives CATSRVSGMPEAFF.

The rearrangement joins TRBV6-5 to TRBJ2-7; 10 positions agree with TRBD2. Germline V gives CDR1 MNHEY, CDR2 SVGAGI. Trimming took 10 bases from V and 6 from J; bases not matched to a gene: 12. The CDR3 extends over 14 amino acids. In nucleotides, the CDR3 is TGTGCCACCAAGCGGGAGGGCCTATTTGGCGAGCAGTACTTC. This sequence encodes CATKREGLFGEQYF.

This chain connects TRBV4-1 to TRBJ2-1; 9 positions agree with TRBD2. The length of the CDR3 is 16 residues. V dropped 3 bases and J dropped 7; count of bases not matched to a gene: 10. The germline CDR1 and CDR2 sequences are MGHRA and YSYEKL. CDR3 sequence (DNA): TGCGCCAGCAGCCATATAGCGGGAGCCCCGGGGAATGAGCAGTTCTTC. It yields the protein CASSHIAGAPGNEQFF.

The rearrangement uses TRBV6-5 and TRBJ1-2; TRBD1 matches at 12 bases. The CDR3 is 15 residues long. The V segment lost 0 bases and the J segment 7 bases; nucleotides outside the gene matches: 3. Per germline, CDR1 MNHEY and CDR2 SVGAGI. As DNA, the CDR3 is TGTGCCAGCAGTTACTCGGGACAGGGGGCACGTGGCTACACCTTC. Translating it yields CASSYSGQGARGYTF.

The rearrangement joins TRBV11-2 to TRBJ1-4; 8 bases agree with TRBD1. Unmatched junction bases numbered 10, after V lost 5 bases and J lost 8 bases. This CDR3 has 15 amino acids. Germline values: CDR1 SGHAT, CDR2 FQNNGV. The CDR3 region is CASSKGGQATEKLFF. Written as DNA, the CDR3 is TGTGCCAGCAGCAAGGGGGGACAGGCTACGGAAAAACTGTTTTTT. Filled out from reference TRBV11-2 and TRBJ1-4, the complete variable domain reads EAGVAQSPRYKIIEKRQSVAFWCNPISGHATLYWYQQILGQGPKLLIQFQNNGVVDDSQLPKDRFSAERLKGVDSTLKIQPAKLEDSAVYLCASSKGGQATEKLFFGSGTQLSVL.

This clone was picked up one time. J is TRBJ1-3 and V is TRBV2; the D gene is possibly TRBD1 (5 bases). The length of the CDR3 is 16 residues. V shed 7 bases and J shed 3 bases, with 19 bases lying between them. Germline-derived CDR1 and CDR2 are SNHLY and FYNNEI. CDR3: CASTERQRSIGNTIYF. The CDR3 DNA reads TGTGCCAGCACAGAGAGACAGAGATCCATTGGAAACACCATATATTTT. The variable domain in full, with the rest retrieved from reference TRBV2 and TRBJ1-3, is EPEVTQTPSHQVTQMGQEVILRCVPISNHLYFYWYRQILGQKVEFLVSFYNNEISEKSEIFDDQFSVERPDGSNFTLKIRSTKLEDSAMYFCASTERQRSIGNTIYFGEGSWLTVV.

This clone was observed once. This chain's CDR3 is CASSPLAGAYNEQFF. In DNA, the CDR3 is TGCGCCAGCAGCCCACTAGCGGGCGCCTACAATGAGCAGTTCTTC. The rearrangement uses TRBV5-1 and TRBJ2-1, with 9 bases that match TRBD2. After removal of 4 bases from V and 2 bases from J, the junction contained 4 bases not matched to a gene. Germline-derived CDR1 and CDR2 are SGHRS and YFSETQ. The CDR3 has 15 amino acids. Full variable domain (rest looked up from reference TRBV5-1 and TRBJ2-1): KAGVTQTPRYLIKTRGQQVTLSCSPISGHRSVSWYQQTPGQGLQFLFEYFSETQRNKGNFPGRFSGRQFSNSRSEMNVSTLELGDSALYLCASSPLAGAYNEQFFGPGTRLTVL.

This chain joins TRBV30 and TRBJ2-7; 7 bases are shared with TRBD1. The CDR3 runs to 14 residues. The V and J ends lost 0 bases and 6 bases, in that order; junction bases with no gene match: 8. CDR1 and CDR2 (germline): GTSNPN, SVGIG (reference sequence). The CDR3 DNA reads as TGTGCCTGGAGTGTACAGGGGACACCGGGCGAGCAGTACTTC. Its protein is CAWSVQGTPGEQYF.

V and J are TRBV7-9 and TRBJ2-2; 7 bases line up with TRBD1. Germline-derived CDR1 and CDR2 are SEHNR and FQNEAQ (reference sequence). The CDR3 sequence is 15 residues long. The trim removed 4 bases at V and 6 bases at J, leaving 8 bases unmatched. The CDR3 DNA follows: TGTGCCAGCAGCTCGAGGGGGCTCAAGGCCGGGGAGCTGTTTTTT. Translated, it gives CASSSRGLKAGELFF.

The gene calls are TRBV30 and TRBJ2-7; TRBD2 is a possible D gene (6 bases). Trimming removed 7 bases from V and 6 bases from J, with 10 bases in between. The CDR3 is made up of 10 amino acids. CDR1 is GTSNPN, CDR2 SVGIG, per germline (reference sequence). The CDR3 DNA reads TGTGCCTCGGGGGTAGGCGAGCAGTACTTC. As protein: CASGVGEQYF.

V usage is TRBV9 and J usage is TRBJ2-1, with TRBD2 matching over 10 bases. The CDR3 is 16 amino acids. Trimming removed 4 bases from V and 6 bases from J; junction bases left unmatched: 10. Germline V lookup: CDR1 SGDLS, CDR2 YYNGEE. As DNA, the CDR3 is TGTGCCAGCAGCAACGAGGGGCTAGCGGGAGCCAATGAGCAGTTCTTC. This gives the protein CASSNEGLAGANEQFF.

V usage is TRBV9 and J usage is TRBJ2-5; no reliable D call. V was shortened by 2 bases and J by 1 base, with 12 bases between the two germline ends. The CDR3 is 15 residues long. Germline loops: CDR1 SGDLS, CDR2 YYNGEE. CDR3 nucleotides: TGTGCCAGCAGCGTCGTCGGCAGGCGCCAAGAGACCCAGTACTTC. It codes for CASSVVGRRQETQYF.

With regard to this clone: Relative to the germline gene, one junction end is altered; a read error may explain this. The rearrangement uses TRBV20-1 and TRBJ2-7, with TRBD1 identical over 9 bases. The CDR3 runs to 11 residues. Germline-derived CDR1 and CDR2 are DFQATT and SNEGSKA (reference sequence). This chain's CDR3 is CRGQGVGERYF. The CDR3, as DNA: TGCAGGGGACAGGGAGTTGGCGAGCGGTACTTC.

The chain has TRBV5-4 and TRBJ2-5, with TRBD2 matching over 9 bases. Looked up from germline, CDR1 is SGHNT and CDR2 is YYREEE (reference sequence). V lost 2 bases to trimming and J lost 3 bases; unmatched junction nucleotides: 11. The CDR3 contains 17 residues. The CDR3 spells CASSFATSGSPKETQYF. The CDR3 nucleotides read TGTGCCAGCAGCTTCGCGACTAGCGGCAGCCCCAAAGAGACCCAGTACTTC.

V usage is TRBV5-4 and J usage is TRBJ2-2, with D unclear. V lost 4 bases and J lost 3, with 16 bases in between. The CDR3 length is 16 residues. Germline V lookup: CDR1 SGHNT, CDR2 YYREEE (reference sequence). CDR3 region: CASSPQTLPDTGELFF. The DNA of the CDR3 is TGTGCCAGCAGCCCCCAGACTCTCCCCGACACCGGGGAGCTGTTTTTT.

The chain couples TRBV29-1 to TRBJ1-2; TRBD1 matches at 9 bases. Trimming at V came to 5 bases and at J to 1 base, leaving 5 bases not matched to a gene. The germline gives CDR1 SQVTM, CDR2 ANQGSEA. The length of the CDR3 is 14 residues. CDR3 residues: CSVTGGGRNYGYTF. The CDR3, as DNA: TGCAGCGTTACAGGGGGCGGACGTAACTATGGCTACACCTTC.

The chain carries TRBV30 and TRBJ1-5; no reliable D call. V was clipped by 0 bases and J by 3 bases, with 9 bases between them. The CDR3 has 14 amino acids. Germline CDR1 reads GTSNPN; CDR2 reads SVGIG (reference sequence). The CDR3 nucleotides read TGTGCCTGGAGTGTCGCGTCTTCCAATCAGCCCCAGCATTTT. Residues: CAWSVASSNQPQHF.